This T cell receptor (beta chain) was recovered during a study of cytomegalovirus exposure and HLA in healthy donors. The study's findings and limits: CMV serostatus was the only recorded immune exposure for donors.

The CDR3 consists of 17 residues. Germline loops: CDR1 SGHTS, CDR2 YDEGEE. V was cut by 4 bases and J by 4 bases, with 22 bases left in between. In the case of this clone: Its matching antigen is unknown.

PCR primers comprised 60 Vbeta and 13 Jbeta primers. Clones were sequenced by immunoSEQ multiplex PCR, and TCRdb holds only the in-frame ones, with some missing. The sample includes some 150,000 clones, 80% to 90% of them seen just once. V is TRBV5-8 and J is TRBJ2-3, with a weak D call TRBD1 (6 bases). The clonotype originates from a man over 45 in good health and CMV-seropositive. The specimen was PBMCs. The CDR3 is CASSPRSPQGPADTQYF. The CDR3 region has the DNA TGTGCCAGCAGCCCAAGAAGCCCCCAGGGGCCTGCAGATACGCAGTATTTT.